This T cell receptor beta chain was sequenced during a study of glioma-infiltrating T cells. Regarding the study as a whole: Very few CDR3 sequences were shared between tissue and blood. Gliomas, especially low-grade, showed above-expected tissue-blood divergence; non-neoplastic patients showed below.

Amplification of TCR alpha and beta CDR3 regions from RNA used iRepertoire nested multiplex PCR. Input was about 85-400 ng of tissue mRNA or PBMC total RNA. TCRdb re-called the multiplex PCR reads with MiXCR, one entry per CDR3 protein. The table shows more than 95,000 distinct CDR3 sequences, with roughly 23% occurring only once. V was pared by 2 bases and J by 0 bases, with 13 bases between. CDR3 length: 16 amino acids. The germline CDR1 and CDR2 sequences are MDHEN and SYDVKM. This clonotype was seen ten or more times. Its antigen is undetermined. The rearrangement links TRBV28 to TRBJ1-1, with D unclear. The specimen sequenced was glioma tissue, nonneoplastic brain tissue, or PBMCs (not recorded which). This TCR came from a human donor with low-grade glioma or glioblastoma, undergoing nonglioma brain surgery, or in good health (not recorded which). In DNA, the CDR3 is TGTGCCAGCAGTTTAGATCGGAGTACCATGAACACTGAAGCTTTCTTT. Amino acids: CASSLDRSTMNTEAFF.